Following are 9 T cell receptor beta chains from one sample sequenced in a study of control samples from healthy donors and cancer patients (dated by TCRdb to the early 2020s). The protocol used for the library was the immunoSEQ multiplex PCR assay. TCRdb took this table from immuneACCESS and kept in-frame rearrangements with V and J called. Such tables lack part of the clones; where checked against another copy, unresolved V genes explain under half of the gap, and the rest is unexplained. The sample data list fewer than 200,000 clones, and just under 95% of these were observed just once. Over 4% of the sample rests with the top ten. Sequences were obtained from blood. All receptors come from a woman aged 55-75 years in good health.

The rearrangement uses TRBV4-3 and TRBJ2-5; D unclear. CDR3 length: 13 amino acids. V gave up 3 bases and J gave up 5 bases, with 10 bases separating them. Looked up from germline, CDR1 is LGHNA and CDR2 is YSLEER. Here the CDR3 DNA reads TGCGCCAGCAGCCAGAAACAGAGGGAGACCCAGTACTTC. It specifies CASSQKQRETQYF.

This rearrangement joins TRBV5-1 to TRBJ2-1; a possible D gene is TRBD1 (5 bases). V lost 4 bases and J 6 bases, leaving 14 bases between the germline ends. Germline V gene lookup returns CDR1 SGHRS and CDR2 YFSETQ. This CDR3 contains 14 residues. CDR3 sequence reads: CASSARGSINEQFF. The CDR3 DNA is TGCGCCAGCAGCGCTAGGGGTAGCATCAATGAGCAGTTCTTC.

The chain links TRBV5-1 to TRBJ1-6; 10 nucleotides line up with TRBD1. There are 14 residues in the CDR3. CDR1 SGHRS and CDR2 YFSETQ come from the germline V gene. Trimming cost V 4 bases and J 10 bases; bases outside gene matches: 5. CDR3 DNA: TGCGCCAGCAGCCAGACAGGGGGCGAATCACCCCTCCACTTT. Protein sequence: CASSQTGGESPLHF.

The chain recombines TRBV12-5 with TRBJ1-1; tentatively, D is TRBD1 (5 bases). Germline V lookup: CDR1 LGHNT, CDR2 FRNRAP. CDR3 length equals 15 residues. The ends were cut back, 5 bases at V and 0 bases at J, with 13 bases in the middle. CDR3 nucleotides: TGTGCTAGTGGTGCCCGGGACTCTTTGAACACTGAAGCTTTCTTT. Its protein is CASGARDSLNTEAFF.

V usage is TRBV19 and J usage is TRBJ1-2; maybe TRBD1 (5 bases). V was shortened by 5 bases and J by 2 bases, with 12 bases between the two germline ends. Germline CDR1 reads LNHDA; CDR2 reads SQIVND (reference sequence). CDR3 length: 14 amino acids. The CDR3 sequence: CASSVQGPNYGYTF. DNA for the CDR3: TGTGCCAGTAGTGTGCAGGGTCCCAACTATGGCTACACCTTC.

The V call is TRBV9, the J call TRBJ2-1, with D perhaps matching TRBD2 (6 bases). The CDR3 runs to 15 residues. Between the trimmed V and J ends, which lost 0 bases and 8 bases, there was a span of 15 bases. In germline, CDR1 is SGDLS, CDR2 YYNGEE. The CDR3 DNA reads as TGTGCCAGCAGCGTAGTAGGCGGGCGCGGGGATGAGCAGTTCTTC. Protein: CASSVVGGRGDEQFF.

J is TRBJ1-1 and V is TRBV19; TRBD1 might be the D (6 bases). V was clipped by 1 base and J by 3 bases, with 12 bases between them. CDR1 is LNHDA, CDR2 SQIVND, per germline (reference sequence). The CDR3 sequence is 15 residues long. For the CDR3, the DNA is TGTGCCAGTAGTATAGGGGGGGCTGGGGACACTGAAGCTTTCTTT. It specifies CASSIGGAGDTEAFF.

This sequence joins TRBV12-3 or TRBV12-4 and TRBJ1-1; D call uncertain. The V end lost 3 bases, the J end lost 0 bases, and 5 bases lay between the germline ends. This CDR3 has 13 residues. The CDR3 nucleotides are TGTGCCAGCAGTTTTGACTTGAACACTGAAGCTTTCTTT. Residues: CASSFDLNTEAFF.

This sequence joins TRBV6-5 and TRBJ1-2, with D unclear. The V gene lost 9 bases and the J gene lost 0 bases, with 14 bases spanning the gap. CDR1 MNHEY and CDR2 SVGAGI come from the germline V gene. The CDR3 spans 14 residues. As DNA, the CDR3 is TGTGCCAGTTCAACGGTTGGGGCTAACTATGGCTACACCTTC. Encoded protein: CASSTVGANYGYTF.